This T cell receptor (beta chain) was identified in a study of blood T cell repertoires in COVID-19. The data were produced by immunoSEQ multiplex PCR, yet TCRdb's version contains in-frame clones alone and is incomplete. The sample contains 200,000 to 250,000 clones, approximately 87% of which appear only once. This CDR3 has 21 amino acids. The junction had 20 bases not matched to a gene; V was cut back by 0 bases and J by 5 bases. The germline V gene has CDR1 SGDLS and CDR2 YYNGEE. This TCR derives from a woman in her 70s with active or convalescent COVID-19. V gene TRBV9 combines with J gene TRBJ2-2; 9 nucleotides agree with TRBD1. Sequenced: peripheral blood. CDR3 nucleotide sequence: TGTGCCAGCAGCGTAGCAGGACAGGGGTCCCTCTTAGGTCGGAGGACCGGGGAGCTGTTTTTT. Translating gives CASSVAGQGSLLGRRTGELFF. Full variable domain (missing parts from reference TRBV9 and TRBJ2-2): DSGVTQTPKHLITATGQRVTLRCSPRSGDLSVYWYQQSLDQGLQFLIQYYNGEERAKGNILERFSAQQFPDLHSELNLSSLELGDSALYFCASSVAGQGSLLGRRTGELFFGEGSRLTVL.